The 17 T cell receptor beta chains reported below all come from one sample, sequenced in a study of patients and donors after allogeneic stem cell transplantation. TCRdb fed the RT-PCR reads into MiXCR, producing one record per CDR3 protein. Found here are a few hundred thousand distinct CDR3 sequences, roughly two fifths of them singletons; the top ten hold 11%. The sample comprised blood, either unsorted or a sorted T cell fraction (not recorded which). Receptors originate from a human donor who was either an allogeneic HSCT recipient or a stem cell or donor lymphocyte infusion donor (not recorded which). It is not recorded whose cells these are; they may come from a transplant donor.

This chain uses TRBV12-3 or TRBV12-4 with TRBJ2-7; TRBD1 matches at 11 bases. The CDR3 consists of 15 residues. J gave up 5 bases and V 5 bases, and 8 bases lay outside the gene matches. The DNA for the CDR3 is TGTGCCAGCAGTCCCGCAGGACAGGGGGCCAACGAGCAGTACTTC. It codes for CASSPAGQGANEQYF.

The CDR3 loop reads CASSPGTGVRYEQYF. CDR3 bases: TGCGCCAGCAGCCCCGGGACAGGGGTTCGCTACGAGCAGTACTTC. V gene TRBV5-1 combines with J gene TRBJ2-7; 10 nucleotides agree with TRBD1. Per germline, CDR1 SGHRS and CDR2 YFSETQ. The CDR3 is 15 residues long. The V segment lost 4 bases and the J segment 3 bases; nucleotides outside the gene matches: 7.

This clonotype occurred a few times. The gene calls are TRBV7-8 and TRBJ1-1; D remains unclear. This CDR3 has 15 amino acids. Trimming took off 5 bases at V and 0 bases at J, with 13 bases between the two ends. Germline loops: CDR1 SGHVS, CDR2 FQNEAQ. CDR3 nucleotide sequence: TGTGCCAGCAGCCCAGTGGAGGCCATGAACACTGAAGCTTTCTTT. This sequence encodes CASSPVEAMNTEAFF. Combining the CDR3 with reference TRBV7-8 and TRBJ1-1 gives the whole variable domain GAGVSQSPRYKVAKRGQDVALRCDPISGHVSLFWYQQALGQGPEFLTYFQNEAQLDKSGLPSDRFFAERPEGSVSTLKIQRTQQEDSAVYLCASSPVEAMNTEAFFGQGTRLTVV.

The chain uses TRBV7-2 and TRBJ1-5; weak D call: TRBD1 (6 bases). Trimming took 5 bases from V and 4 from J, leaving 12 bases between them. CDR1 is SGHTA, CDR2 FQGNSA, per germline. The CDR3 is 14 residues long. CDR3 nucleotide sequence: TGTGCCAGCAGCCCTCGACAGGAAAATCAGCCCCAGCATTTT. Amino acids: CASSPRQENQPQHF.

This clonotype was seen only a few times. This sequence joins TRBV28 and TRBJ1-2, with 10 nucleotides matching TRBD1. Germline CDR1 MDHEN, CDR2 SYDVKM. The CDR3 is made up of 15 amino acids. With 2 bases clipped from V and 6 bases from J, the junction kept 6 bases outside the gene matches. DNA of the CDR3: TGTGCCAGCAGTTTACCCTCGACAGGGGGCCATGGCTACACCTTC. Its translation is CASSLPSTGGHGYTF.

This clonotype appeared a few times. The chain recombines TRBV20-1 with TRBJ1-1; no clear D gene. Between the trimmed V and J ends, which lost 0 bases and 4 bases, there was a span of 9 bases. Germline CDR1 is DFQATT and CDR2 is SNEGSKA (reference sequence). The CDR3 is 13 amino acids. CDR3 loop: CSARDGRVTEAFF. In DNA, the CDR3 is TGCAGTGCTAGAGATGGGCGGGTCACTGAAGCTTTCTTT.

J is TRBJ1-2 and V is TRBV5-1; 8 bases are a match to TRBD1. Germline V gives CDR1 SGHRS, CDR2 YFSETQ. The ends lost 0 bases at V and 8 bases at J; junction bases unmatched: 9. This CDR3 has 15 amino acids. The CDR3 sequence is CASSLEGQGADGYTF. The CDR3, as DNA: TGCGCCAGCAGCTTGGAAGGGCAGGGGGCGGACGGCTACACCTTC.

The chain carries TRBV15 and TRBJ1-4; 10 positions match TRBD1. V shed 7 bases and J 8 bases; nucleotides not matched to a gene: 10. Germline V gives CDR1 LNHNV, CDR2 YYDKDF (reference sequence). The CDR3 has 15 amino acids. The CDR3 is CATTVGTGVGEKLFF. DNA of the CDR3: TGTGCCACCACGGTTGGGACAGGGGTAGGGGAAAAACTGTTTTTT.

The rearrangement links TRBV13 to TRBJ1-1; D gene uncertain. This CDR3 region has 15 residues. V lost 5 bases to trimming and J lost 6 bases, with 19 bases between them. Germline V gene sequence: CDR1 PRHDT, CDR2 FYEKMQ (reference sequence). CDR3 sequence reads: CASSENFQVRAEAFF. DNA for the CDR3: TGTGCCAGCAGCGAGAACTTTCAGGTCCGGGCTGAAGCTTTCTTT.

This sequence joins TRBV3-1 and TRBJ2-1; TRBD2 matches 9 bases. CDR3 length: 14 residues. Per the germline V gene, CDR1 is LGHDT and CDR2 is YNNKEL (reference sequence). The junction had 4 bases not matched to a gene; V was cut back by 1 base and J by 9 bases. CDR3 nucleotide sequence: TGTGCCAGCAGCCAAGTAGCGGGGGTAGCTGAGCAGTTCTTC. Protein: CASSQVAGVAEQFF.

The chain joins TRBV7-9 to TRBJ1-4; D uncertain. V gave up 2 bases and J gave up 10 bases, with 8 bases separating them. Per germline, CDR1 SEHNR and CDR2 FQNEAQ (reference sequence). The CDR3 totals 12 residues. Here the CDR3 reads CASSLSTGKLFF. CDR3 in DNA: TGTGCCAGCAGCTTATCCACCGGAAAACTGTTTTTT.

The V gene is TRBV20-1, the J gene TRBJ1-5; a weak D match, TRBD1 (5 bases). Trimming pared 6 bases from V and 4 bases from J, leaving 16 bases between. CDR1 is DFQATT, CDR2 SNEGSKA, per germline (reference sequence). The CDR3 consists of 14 residues. For the CDR3, the DNA is TGCAGTGCCAATAAGGGGCCTCCGAATCAGCCCCAGCATTTT. It codes for CSANKGPPNQPQHF.

V is TRBV7-2 and J is TRBJ1-1; D gene unclear. Germline assignment: CDR1 SGHTA and CDR2 FQGNSA. This CDR3 has 13 residues. Trimming removed 5 bases from V and 5 bases from J, with 12 bases in between. In DNA, the CDR3 is TGTGCCAGCAGCCCGGGAGGTATGACTGAAGCTTTCTTT. This gives the protein CASSPGGMTEAFF.

The chain combines TRBV4-3 with TRBJ1-1; D is uncertain. V was clipped by 0 bases and J by 4 bases, with 6 bases between them. Germline V gives CDR1 LGHNA, CDR2 YSLEER. The CDR3 length is 13 residues. The CDR3 DNA reads TGCGCCAGCAGCCAAGACCGGAGCACTGAAGCTTTCTTT. This translates into CASSQDRSTEAFF.

The sample holds a few counts of this clonotype. The CDR3 sequence is CASSLLGFVVDNYGYTF. The CDR3 region has the DNA TGCGCCAGCAGCTTGTTGGGCTTTGTGGTAGATAACTATGGCTACACCTTC. The chain has TRBV5-1 and TRBJ1-2; unclear D gene. V shed 1 base and J shed 1 base, with 17 bases lying between them. The germline gives CDR1 SGHRS, CDR2 YFSETQ. CDR3 length equals 17 residues.

This chain joins TRBV5-5 and TRBJ2-5; D might be TRBD2 (5 bases). CDR3 length: 15 residues. Germline V CDR1 and CDR2: SGHKS, YYEKEE (reference sequence). Trimming cost V 1 base and J 4 bases, with 14 bases left between them. CDR3 amino acids: CASSLYLRDGETQYF. In DNA, the CDR3 is TGTGCCAGCAGCTTGTACCTACGGGATGGAGAGACCCAGTACTTC.

The V and J genes are TRBV27 and TRBJ1-2, with a weak D call TRBD1 (5 bases). This CDR3 contains 14 residues. V was trimmed by 2 bases and J by 8 bases, leaving 15 bases between them. Germline V gene data show CDR1 as MNHEY and CDR2 as SMNVEV (reference sequence). The CDR3 loop reads CASSLKGPGFGYTF. The CDR3 DNA reads TGTGCCAGCAGTTTAAAGGGCCCAGGGTTCGGCTACACCTTC.